A selection of T cell receptor beta chains follows, all from one sample in a study of early T cells in non-severe SARS-CoV-2 infection. TCRdb reanalysed the 5' RACE reads using MiXCR and keeps one entry per CDR3 protein. The table records some 48,000 distinct CDR3 sequences, around 6.5% of them present only once. The specimen was whole blood, collected at baseline. These receptors were taken from an adult who was a healthcare worker with PCR-confirmed SARS-CoV-2 infection or an uninfected control (not recorded which). CDR3s include the opening cysteine and the closing phenylalanine or tryptophan. Fields, in order: D gene, CDR3 length, V gene, clone size, J gene, CDR3 DNA, CDR3 protein. D genes are given only for firm matches. The size of a clone is reported for some rows only, either as once, few or many, or as a class for expanded clones.

d_call: -; cdr3_length: 14; v_call: TRBV4-3; clone_size: many; j_call: TRBJ2-2; cdr3_nt: TGCGCCAGCAGCCCTTGGGTGAACACCGGGGAGCTGTTTTTT; cdr3_aa: CASSPWVNTGELFF
d_call: -; cdr3_length: 16; v_call: TRBV6-5; clone_size: many; j_call: TRBJ1-1; cdr3_nt: TGTGCCAGCAGGCCCCCCGGTGTGGGGTCTGGTCGGGGAGCTTTCTTT; cdr3_aa: CASRPPGVGSGRGAFF
d_call: TRBD2; cdr3_length: 14; v_call: TRBV5-1; clone_size: many; j_call: TRBJ2-1; cdr3_nt: TGCGCCAGCAGCTCTAGCGGGAGACCCAATGAGCAGTTCTTC; cdr3_aa: CASSSSGRPNEQFF
d_call: -; cdr3_length: 15; v_call: TRBV4-2; clone_size: many; j_call: TRBJ2-7; cdr3_nt: TGTGCCAGCAGCCAAGACCGGGCTGGAACCTACGAGCAGTACTTC; cdr3_aa: CASSQDRAGTYEQYF
d_call: -; cdr3_length: 12; v_call: TRBV28; clone_size: many; j_call: TRBJ1-2; cdr3_nt: TGTGCCAGCAAGGACGTTAAGTATGGCTACACCTTC; cdr3_aa: CASKDVKYGYTF
d_call: TRBD2; cdr3_length: 15; v_call: TRBV2; clone_size: -; j_call: TRBJ2-3; cdr3_nt: TGTGCCAGCAGTGAGGAAGCGGGAGGGTTGGATACGCAGTATTTT; cdr3_aa: CASSEEAGGLDTQYF
d_call: -; cdr3_length: 17; v_call: TRBV12-3/TRBV12-4; clone_size: -; j_call: TRBJ2-6; cdr3_nt: TGTGCCAGCAGTTTAGGCAGGGAGAATTCTGGGGCCAACGTCCTGACTTTC; cdr3_aa: CASSLGRENSGANVLTF
d_call: -; cdr3_length: 14; v_call: TRBV20-1; clone_size: many; j_call: TRBJ1-3; cdr3_nt: TGCAGTGCTGGGGAGCCCTACTCTGGAAACACCATATATTTT; cdr3_aa: CSAGEPYSGNTIYF
d_call: TRBD1; cdr3_length: 18; v_call: TRBV28; clone_size: many; j_call: TRBJ2-7; cdr3_nt: TGTGCCAGCAGTTTAATCCGGGACAGGGGGCAAGCTTCCTACGAGCAGTACTTC; cdr3_aa: CASSLIRDRGQASYEQYF
d_call: -; cdr3_length: 16; v_call: TRBV5-1; clone_size: few; j_call: TRBJ2-3; cdr3_nt: TGCGCCAGCAGCTTGGCCCGGACGGCTAGCACAGATACGCAGTATTTT; cdr3_aa: CASSLARTASTDTQYF
d_call: TRBD2; cdr3_length: 14; v_call: TRBV9; clone_size: -; j_call: TRBJ2-7; cdr3_nt: TGTGCCAGCAGCGTGACTAGCACCGGGTTCGAGCAGTACTTC; cdr3_aa: CASSVTSTGFEQYF
d_call: -; cdr3_length: 13; v_call: TRBV29-1; clone_size: -; j_call: TRBJ2-7; cdr3_nt: TGCAGCGTTGGTAGCTATTCAGGTGCCGAGCAGTACTTC; cdr3_aa: CSVGSYSGAEQYF
d_call: TRBD1; cdr3_length: 12; v_call: TRBV29-1; clone_size: few; j_call: TRBJ1-5; cdr3_nt: TGCAGCGTTGAATTCTTCGACAGGGAAGAGCATTTT; cdr3_aa: CSVEFFDREEHF
d_call: -; cdr3_length: 14; v_call: TRBV20-1; clone_size: many; j_call: TRBJ2-1; cdr3_nt: TGCAGTGCTGAGAATATCCGGTTCGGCAATGAGCAGTTCTTC; cdr3_aa: CSAENIRFGNEQFF
d_call: -; cdr3_length: 18; v_call: TRBV7-3; clone_size: many; j_call: TRBJ2-2; cdr3_nt: TGTGCCAGCAGCTTAAAACCCCGACTAGGGCGCGACACCGGGGAGCTGTTTTTT; cdr3_aa: CASSLKPRLGRDTGELFF
d_call: -; cdr3_length: 16; v_call: TRBV7-2; clone_size: few; j_call: TRBJ1-5; cdr3_nt: TGTGCCAGCAGCTTAGAGGCAGGGTGGCAAAATCAGCCCCAGCATTTT; cdr3_aa: CASSLEAGWQNQPQHF
d_call: -; cdr3_length: 13; v_call: TRBV18; clone_size: many; j_call: TRBJ1-4; cdr3_nt: TGTGCCAGCTCACCTCAGGGACCTGAAAAACTGTTTTTT; cdr3_aa: CASSPQGPEKLFF
d_call: TRBD2; cdr3_length: 13; v_call: TRBV12-3/TRBV12-4; clone_size: many; j_call: TRBJ2-5; cdr3_nt: TGTGCCAGCTCAGGACTAGCGGGAAAGACCCAGTACTTC; cdr3_aa: CASSGLAGKTQYF
d_call: -; cdr3_length: 17; v_call: TRBV3-1; clone_size: many; j_call: TRBJ1-5; cdr3_nt: TGTGCCAGCAGCCAAGAATCCGGGGGCGTCGGCAATCAGCCCCAGCATTTT; cdr3_aa: CASSQESGGVGNQPQHF
d_call: TRBD1; cdr3_length: 13; v_call: TRBV5-1; clone_size: -; j_call: TRBJ1-2; cdr3_nt: TGCGCCAGCAGCCTGACAGGGACAGGGGGCTACACCTTC; cdr3_aa: CASSLTGTGGYTF
d_call: -; cdr3_length: 13; v_call: TRBV12-3/TRBV12-4; clone_size: many; j_call: TRBJ1-6; cdr3_nt: TGTGCCAGCAGTCCGCCCCAAGAATCACCCCTCCACTTT; cdr3_aa: CASSPPQESPLHF
d_call: TRBD2; cdr3_length: 16; v_call: TRBV7-3; clone_size: few; j_call: TRBJ2-1; cdr3_nt: TGTGCCAGCAGCCCCCCGAGACTAGCGGCGGACAATGAGCAGTTCTTC; cdr3_aa: CASSPPRLAADNEQFF
d_call: TRBD2; cdr3_length: 13; v_call: TRBV7-3; clone_size: many; j_call: TRBJ2-1; cdr3_nt: TGTGCCAGCAGCCCGGGGACTACGGGTGAGCAGTTCTTC; cdr3_aa: CASSPGTTGEQFF
d_call: -; cdr3_length: 16; v_call: TRBV7-6; clone_size: few; j_call: TRBJ2-2; cdr3_nt: TGTGCCAGCAGCTTAGGAATAGGGTCGGGCACCGGGGAGCTGTTTTTT; cdr3_aa: CASSLGIGSGTGELFF
d_call: -; cdr3_length: 12; v_call: TRBV29-1; clone_size: -; j_call: TRBJ1-1; cdr3_nt: TGCAGCGTTTCACCGGGGAACACTGAAGCTTTCTTT; cdr3_aa: CSVSPGNTEAFF
d_call: TRBD1; cdr3_length: 15; v_call: TRBV7-2; clone_size: many; j_call: TRBJ1-5; cdr3_nt: TGTGCCAGCAGCCTAGGGACAGGGGGAAAACAGCCCCAGCATTTT; cdr3_aa: CASSLGTGGKQPQHF
d_call: -; cdr3_length: 18; v_call: TRBV24-1; clone_size: few; j_call: TRBJ2-1; cdr3_nt: TGTGCCACCAGTGATCCCGGGACCTCGGAGGGAGCCTACAATGAGCAGTTCTTC; cdr3_aa: CATSDPGTSEGAYNEQFF
d_call: -; cdr3_length: 14; v_call: TRBV4-1; clone_size: -; j_call: TRBJ2-3; cdr3_nt: TGCGCCAGCAGCCAAGGGCAGGTGGCAGATACGCAGTATTTT; cdr3_aa: CASSQGQVADTQYF
d_call: TRBD1; cdr3_length: 16; v_call: TRBV12-5; clone_size: many; j_call: TRBJ1-1; cdr3_nt: TGTGCTAGTGGTTTGGACGCGAAGGGGGCGGGGGCTGAAGCTTTCTTT; cdr3_aa: CASGLDAKGAGAEAFF
d_call: -; cdr3_length: 11; v_call: TRBV6-1; clone_size: few; j_call: TRBJ2-3; cdr3_nt: TGTGCCAGCAGTAGAAGCAAGGCGCAGTATTTT; cdr3_aa: CASSRSKAQYF
d_call: TRBD1; cdr3_length: 17; v_call: TRBV28; clone_size: many; j_call: TRBJ1-6; cdr3_nt: TGTGCCAGCAGCCATTCGTCAGGGGGCGCGTATAATTCACCCCTCCACTTT; cdr3_aa: CASSHSSGGAYNSPLHF
d_call: -; cdr3_length: 15; v_call: TRBV7-2; clone_size: -; j_call: TRBJ2-7; cdr3_nt: TGTGCCAGCAGCTTAATTGGCAGGGTAGGAGACGAGCAGTACTTC; cdr3_aa: CASSLIGRVGDEQYF
d_call: TRBD1; cdr3_length: 15; v_call: TRBV18; clone_size: many; j_call: TRBJ2-3; cdr3_nt: TGTGCCAGCTCACGCGACAGGGGGCTAACAGATACGCAGTATTTT; cdr3_aa: CASSRDRGLTDTQYF
d_call: -; cdr3_length: 13; v_call: TRBV9; clone_size: few; j_call: TRBJ1-1; cdr3_nt: TGTGCCAGCAGCGTAGCCGCGAACACTGAAGCTTTCTTT; cdr3_aa: CASSVAANTEAFF
d_call: -; cdr3_length: 15; v_call: TRBV2; clone_size: few; j_call: TRBJ1-6; cdr3_nt: TGTGCCAGCACCCAGGGACGGAGGGATAATTCACCCCTCCACTTT; cdr3_aa: CASTQGRRDNSPLHF
d_call: -; cdr3_length: 17; v_call: TRBV6-2/TRBV6-3; clone_size: many; j_call: TRBJ2-7; cdr3_nt: TGTGCCAGCAGCAACGGCCCGGGGCGTCCCAGCTCCTACGAGCAGTACTTC; cdr3_aa: CASSNGPGRPSSYEQYF
d_call: TRBD2; cdr3_length: 16; v_call: TRBV9; clone_size: many; j_call: TRBJ2-1; cdr3_nt: TGTGCCAGCAGCGTAGGTAGCGGGAGCCCTTACAATGAGCAGTTCTTC; cdr3_aa: CASSVGSGSPYNEQFF
d_call: -; cdr3_length: 14; v_call: TRBV11-2; clone_size: -; j_call: TRBJ2-7; cdr3_nt: TGTGCCAGCAGCTTAGCGGCAGGGAAGTACGAGCAGTACTTC; cdr3_aa: CASSLAAGKYEQYF
d_call: -; cdr3_length: 16; v_call: TRBV5-1; clone_size: few; j_call: TRBJ2-1; cdr3_nt: TGCGCCAGCAGGACTGGCACCTTAAGCTCCTACAATGAGCAGTTCTTC; cdr3_aa: CASRTGTLSSYNEQFF
d_call: TRBD1; cdr3_length: 12; v_call: TRBV20-1; clone_size: many; j_call: TRBJ1-2; cdr3_nt: TGCAGTGCCAACAGGGGCCCCTATGGCTACACCTTC; cdr3_aa: CSANRGPYGYTF
d_call: -; cdr3_length: 14; v_call: TRBV10-2; clone_size: -; j_call: TRBJ1-5; cdr3_nt: TGCGCCAGCAGCTCCCCGGAGGGCCTGGGGCCCCAGCATTTT; cdr3_aa: CASSSPEGLGPQHF
d_call: TRBD2; cdr3_length: 13; v_call: TRBV19; clone_size: many; j_call: TRBJ2-1; cdr3_nt: TGTGCCAGTACGAACCGGGGGGGCAGTGAGCAGTTCTTC; cdr3_aa: CASTNRGGSEQFF
d_call: -; cdr3_length: 13; v_call: TRBV6-5; clone_size: few; j_call: TRBJ2-4; cdr3_nt: TGTGCCAGCAGGGTCCCACAGGGTACCCTTCAGTACTTC; cdr3_aa: CASRVPQGTLQYF
d_call: TRBD2; cdr3_length: 16; v_call: TRBV6-5; clone_size: many; j_call: TRBJ2-5; cdr3_nt: TGTGCCAGCAGTTACGGAACTAGCGGGACTGGAGAGACCCAGTACTTC; cdr3_aa: CASSYGTSGTGETQYF
d_call: -; cdr3_length: 15; v_call: TRBV6-1; clone_size: few; j_call: TRBJ1-1; cdr3_nt: TGTGCCAGCAGTCCTCGGGTCCGAGGCCCCACTGAAGCTTTCTTT; cdr3_aa: CASSPRVRGPTEAFF
d_call: -; cdr3_length: 14; v_call: TRBV9; clone_size: many; j_call: TRBJ2-7; cdr3_nt: TGTGCCAGCAGCCCCCGAGTCGTCGGGGGCGAGCAGTACTTC; cdr3_aa: CASSPRVVGGEQYF
d_call: -; cdr3_length: 11; v_call: TRBV28; clone_size: many; j_call: TRBJ1-5; cdr3_nt: TGTGCCAGCAGTTTTTATCAGCCCCAGCATTTT; cdr3_aa: CASSFYQPQHF
d_call: -; cdr3_length: 13; v_call: TRBV5-6; clone_size: -; j_call: TRBJ1-1; cdr3_nt: TGTGCCAGCAGCTTACAGGTGGGATCGGGAGCTTTCTTT; cdr3_aa: CASSLQVGSGAFF
d_call: -; cdr3_length: 15; v_call: TRBV6-6; clone_size: many; j_call: TRBJ2-1; cdr3_nt: TGTGCCAGCAGTTACCCCCGCGGCCGGTCCCATGAGCAGTTCTTC; cdr3_aa: CASSYPRGRSHEQFF
d_call: -; cdr3_length: 15; v_call: TRBV25-1; clone_size: -; j_call: TRBJ1-2; cdr3_nt: TGTGCCAGCAGTGAATACGGCAGGGAGACCTATGGCTACACCTTC; cdr3_aa: CASSEYGRETYGYTF
d_call: -; cdr3_length: 13; v_call: TRBV28; clone_size: few; j_call: TRBJ2-1; cdr3_nt: TGTGCCAGCAGTTTATCCCCCAGGAGTGAGCAGTTCTTC; cdr3_aa: CASSLSPRSEQFF
d_call: -; cdr3_length: 15; v_call: TRBV5-4; clone_size: few; j_call: TRBJ2-5; cdr3_nt: TGTGCCAGCAGCTTGGACTTCGGGGGCCAAGAGACCCAGTACTTC; cdr3_aa: CASSLDFGGQETQYF
d_call: TRBD2; cdr3_length: 19; v_call: TRBV7-8; clone_size: many; j_call: TRBJ2-7; cdr3_nt: TGTGCCAGCAGCTTAGGGGGGCGGGAGGCCATCCGCCGGCCTCTCGAGCAGTACTTC; cdr3_aa: CASSLGGREAIRRPLEQYF
d_call: -; cdr3_length: 15; v_call: TRBV21-1; clone_size: few; j_call: TRBJ2-7; cdr3_nt: TGTGCCAGCAGCAAAGAAGGGGGGCCTTCCTACGAGCAGTACTTC; cdr3_aa: CASSKEGGPSYEQYF
d_call: -; cdr3_length: 15; v_call: TRBV12-3/TRBV12-4; clone_size: many; j_call: TRBJ2-3; cdr3_nt: TGTGCCAGCAGCCCGGACGGGGCTAGCACAGATACGCAGTATTTT; cdr3_aa: CASSPDGASTDTQYF
d_call: TRBD2; cdr3_length: 15; v_call: TRBV20-1; clone_size: many; j_call: TRBJ2-1; cdr3_nt: TGCAGTTACATGGGGACTCTAGCGGGAGAAAGAGAGCAGTTCTTC; cdr3_aa: CSYMGTLAGEREQFF
d_call: TRBD2; cdr3_length: 16; v_call: TRBV7-8; clone_size: many; j_call: TRBJ2-2; cdr3_nt: TGTGCCAGCACCCCCGGACTAGCGGTGAACACCGGGGAGCTGTTTTTC; cdr3_aa: CASTPGLAVNTGELFF
d_call: -; cdr3_length: 16; v_call: TRBV7-2; clone_size: many; j_call: TRBJ2-1; cdr3_nt: TGTGCCAGCAGCTTATATCCCCAACAGAGGACTATGCTTCAGTTCTTC; cdr3_aa: CASSLYPQQRTMLQFF
d_call: -; cdr3_length: 14; v_call: TRBV10-2; clone_size: medium-sized; j_call: TRBJ2-7; cdr3_nt: TGCGCCAGCAACAGGGACGGCTGGAAATACGAGCAGTACTTC; cdr3_aa: CASNRDGWKYEQYF
d_call: TRBD2; cdr3_length: 15; v_call: TRBV3-1; clone_size: many; j_call: TRBJ2-7; cdr3_nt: TGTGCCAGCAGCCAAAACGGGGACTACCCCTACGAGCAGTACTTC; cdr3_aa: CASSQNGDYPYEQYF